The 7 T cell receptor beta chains listed next were all sequenced from one sample in a study of blood T cell repertoires in COVID-19. Libraries were prepared by immunoSEQ multiplex PCR; TCRdb keeps only in-frame clonotypes and omits some of them. The table lists about 310,000 clones, about 89% of them singletons. The sample comprised peripheral blood. The receptors originated from a woman aged 45-65 years who had recovered from COVID-19.

A few counts support this clone. This chain connects TRBV30 to TRBJ1-3; D is unclear. Per the germline V gene, CDR1 is GTSNPN and CDR2 is SVGIG (reference sequence). Trimming took 0 bases from V and 0 from J, leaving 6 bases between them. The CDR3 covers 14 residues. The CDR3 protein is CAWSVTVSGNTIYF. The DNA of the CDR3 is TGTGCCTGGAGTGTTACAGTCTCTGGAAACACCATATATTTT.

V and J are TRBV28 and TRBJ2-7; 7 bases agree with TRBD1. The germline CDR1 and CDR2 sequences are MDHEN and SYDVKM. The V gene end was trimmed by 5 bases and the J gene end by 9 bases; junction bases not matched to a gene: 7. The CDR3 covers 12 residues. The CDR3 DNA follows: TGTGCCAGCAGTCAGGGGGAGTCAAGGCAGTACTTC. Amino acid sequence: CASSQGESRQYF.

CDR3 amino acids: CASSPGGQGVRGYTF. Here the CDR3 DNA reads TGCGCCAGCTCCCCAGGGGGGCAGGGGGTCCGCGGCTACACCTTC. The chain joins TRBV10-2 to TRBJ1-2; 7 bases match TRBD1. The CDR3 totals 15 residues. Looked up from germline, CDR1 is WSHSY and CDR2 is SAAADI. With 8 bases clipped from V and 8 bases from J, the junction kept 17 bases outside the gene matches.

J is TRBJ2-5 and V is TRBV28; 11 nucleotides agree with TRBD2. This CDR3 comprises 14 residues. Germline CDR1 is MDHEN and CDR2 is SYDVKM. The ends lost 3 bases at V and 5 bases at J; junction bases unmatched: 2. The DNA of the CDR3 is TGTGCCAGCAGTTTGGCTAGCGGGGGGGAGACCCAGTACTTC. Its translation is CASSLASGGETQYF.

This chain connects TRBV5-1 to TRBJ2-7; 11 nucleotides agree with TRBD1. Per germline, CDR1 SGHRS and CDR2 YFSETQ. This CDR3 is built from 15 residues. V was pared by 2 bases and J by 5 bases, with 6 bases of the junction left unmatched. The CDR3 DNA reads TGCGCCAGCAGCTTACGAGGACAGGGGGCAGACGAGCAGTACTTC. Translating it yields CASSLRGQGADEQYF.

The chain joins TRBV4-3 to TRBJ1-6, with 10 bases aligning to TRBD1. This CDR3 has 18 amino acids. Per the germline V gene, CDR1 is LGHNA and CDR2 is YSLEER. V lost 3 bases, J lost 14 bases, and 19 bases stayed unmatched. CDR3 DNA sequence: TGCGCCAGCAGCCAGGAGAACTCACCGGGACAGGGGCTTATATCCCTCCACTTT. Its protein is CASSQENSPGQGLISLHF.

J is TRBJ2-7 and V is TRBV20-1, with no clear D. Trimming removed 6 bases from V and 4 bases from J, with 10 bases in between. Germline V CDR1 and CDR2: DFQATT, SNEGSKA (reference sequence). The CDR3 is 11 residues long. The DNA of the CDR3 is TGCAGTGCGGGCCGATTATACGAGCAGTACTTC. Translating it yields CSAGRLYEQYF.